Following are 8 T cell receptor beta chains from one sample sequenced in a study of blood T cell repertoires in COVID-19. Method: immunoSEQ multiplex PCR; TCRdb's copy keeps in-frame clones and lacks some. The sample has fewer than 400,000 clones, roughly 91% seen once. The sequenced material came from PBMCs or T cells enriched from blood (not recorded which). All receptors derive from a young woman who had recovered from COVID-19.

This clone appeared a single time. The chain joins TRBV19 to TRBJ1-6; a weak D match, TRBD1 (5 bases). V was clipped by 1 base and J by 5 bases, with 15 bases between them. Germline CDR1 LNHDA, CDR2 SQIVND (reference sequence). The CDR3 spans 17 residues. CDR3 sequence: CASSIGGTGVDNSPLHF. The CDR3 bases are TGTGCCAGTAGTATAGGCGGAACGGGGGTGGATAATTCACCCCTCCACTTT. The full variable domain, in which reference TRBV19 and TRBJ1-6 provide the parts outside the CDR3, is DGGITQSPKYLFRKEGQNVTLSCEQNLNHDAMYWYRQDPGQGLRLIYYSQIVNDFQKGDIAEGYSVSREKKESFPLTVTSAQKNPTAFYLCASSIGGTGVDNSPLHFGNGTRLTVT.

The chain links TRBV19 to TRBJ1-4; D unresolved. The CDR3 runs 14 residues. The germline V gene encodes CDR1 LNHDA and CDR2 SQIVND (reference sequence). Between the trimmed V and J ends, which lost 7 bases and 0 bases, there was a span of 9 bases. The CDR3 bases are TGTGCCAGTAAGGTGACTGCAACTAATGAAAAACTGTTTTTT. Translated, it gives CASKVTATNEKLFF.

V gene TRBV15 combines with J gene TRBJ1-4, with 8 bases fitting TRBD1. Germline CDR1 reads LNHNV; CDR2 reads YYDKDF (reference sequence). The CDR3 loop spans 20 amino acids. With 3 bases clipped from V and 0 bases from J, the junction kept 15 bases outside the gene matches. CDR3 loop: CATSRFPGRGLFATNEKLFF. Written as DNA, the CDR3 is TGTGCCACCAGCAGGTTCCCGGGCAGGGGGCTCTTTGCAACTAATGAAAAACTGTTTTTT.

The chain is built from TRBV19 and TRBJ1-5; 8 bases align to TRBD1. V lost 6 bases, J lost 3 bases, and 4 bases stayed unmatched. The germline V gene encodes CDR1 LNHDA and CDR2 SQIVND (reference sequence). This CDR3 is built from 14 residues. The CDR3, as DNA: TGTGCCAGTAGGACGGACAGGGACAATCAGCCCCAGCATTTT. This codes for CASRTDRDNQPQHF.

The table lists this clone with a few counts. The chain carries TRBV10-3 and TRBJ1-6; TRBD1 matches 8 bases. V trimming: 5 bases; J trimming: 9 bases; junction bases outside the gene matches: 3. CDR1 is ENHRY, CDR2 SYGVKD, per germline. The CDR3 covers 13 residues. CDR3 protein: CAISWDRPSPLHF. The CDR3 nucleotides read TGTGCCATCAGTTGGGACAGGCCTTCACCCCTCCACTTT.

V gene TRBV5-4 combines with J gene TRBJ1-6; D ambiguous. CDR3 length equals 17 residues. Looked up from germline, CDR1 is SGHNT and CDR2 is YYREEE (reference sequence). Trimming cost V 4 bases and J 8 bases, with 22 bases left between them. The CDR3 DNA reads as TGTGCCAGCAGCCATCAGGAGCGGTCGTTATGGTATTCACCCCTCCACTTT. This encodes CASSHQERSLWYSPLHF.

The gene calls are TRBV5-1 and TRBJ2-7; tentatively, D is TRBD2 (5 bases). The CDR3 has 15 amino acids. CDR1 is SGHRS, CDR2 YFSETQ, per germline. Trimming pared 4 bases from V and 6 bases from J, leaving 20 bases between. The CDR3 spells CASSPATDFPAEQYF. As DNA, the CDR3 is TGCGCCAGCAGCCCCGCCACGGACTTCCCCGCCGAGCAGTACTTC.

In DNA, the CDR3 is TGCGCCAGCAGCTTCGCGGGACAGCTACCCTCTAACTATGGCTACACCTTC. This gives the protein CASSFAGQLPSNYGYTF. The chain combines TRBV5-1 with TRBJ1-2, with 7 bases that match TRBD1. V shed 2 bases, J shed 0 bases, and the junction held 10 bases outside the gene matches. The CDR3 consists of 17 residues. From germline, CDR1 is SGHRS and CDR2 YFSETQ.